A selection of T cell receptor beta chains follows, all from one sample in a study of blood T cell repertoires in COVID-19. Clones were sequenced by immunoSEQ multiplex PCR, and TCRdb holds only the in-frame ones, with some missing. Among more than 300,000 clones, nearly 90% were seen once, and the ten largest hold roughly a tenth. The sequencing input was PBMCs or T cells enriched from blood (not recorded which). The source is a woman in her twenties or thirties who had recovered from COVID-19. The CDR3 runs from the conserved cysteine through the conserved F or W.

J	V	CDR3
TRBJ1-4	TRBV15	CATSRGQGQGLEKLFF
TRBJ1-3	TRBV2	CASSPGTGNTIYF
TRBJ2-7	TRBV6-2/TRBV6-3	CASSDGQGPYEQYF
TRBJ2-1	TRBV28	CASSPPGGIQRSYNEQFF
TRBJ2-1	TRBV24-1	CATSDSSGEQFF
TRBJ2-1	TRBV28	CASSRQAGFGSDEQFF
TRBJ1-4	TRBV6-5	CASSDRTNEKLFF
TRBJ2-2	TRBV11-2	CASSGLAGGPGELFF
TRBJ2-1	TRBV10-3	CAISVSGLAGGVGVYNEQFF
TRBJ2-4	TRBV27	CASTPLQAGAKNIQYF
TRBJ1-5	TRBV19	CASSGTAFNQPQHF
TRBJ2-7	TRBV7-2	CASSLVGGDEQYF
TRBJ2-2	TRBV5-1	CASSFSGQGNTGELFF
TRBJ1-1	TRBV12-3/TRBV12-4	CASSFSGITEAFF
TRBJ1-1	TRBV5-1	CASSLSGGRPGWTTEAFF
TRBJ2-5	TRBV15	CATSRGASGRETQYF
TRBJ1-4	TRBV19	CASSLGLTVATNEKLFF
TRBJ1-5	TRBV4-1	CASSLPLQGALGNQPQHF
TRBJ1-4	TRBV5-6	CASSLETGGLEKLFF
TRBJ1-1	TRBV5-1	CASSLGVTGGRFTEAFF
TRBJ1-1	TRBV30	CAWSVLSRGPEAFF
TRBJ2-3	TRBV29-1	CSADRGLAGVNTQYF
TRBJ1-1	TRBV7-9	CASSPLIGSLISSTEAFF
TRBJ1-5	TRBV18	CASSPGQENQPQHF
TRBJ2-7	TRBV10-2	CASSDRDRAYEQYF
TRBJ2-7	TRBV9	CASSVARDDEQYF
TRBJ1-4	TRBV28	CASSLSGAATNEKLFF
TRBJ1-3	TRBV30	CAWSLPGGNTIYF
TRBJ1-1	TRBV28	CASSRTEAFF
TRBJ2-3	TRBV4-3	CASSQAASGDGGDTQYF
TRBJ1-1	TRBV11-2	CASSLVLSNTEAFF
TRBJ2-7	TRBV29-1	CSVVAGYEYEQYF
TRBJ2-4	TRBV27	CASSADRGREAKNIQYF
TRBJ1-2	TRBV5-1	CASSFSETNYGYTF
TRBJ1-1	TRBV27	CATKRDRFTNTEAFF
TRBJ2-1	TRBV15	CATSRVLISSYNEQFF
TRBJ1-4	TRBV5-1	CASSSRQRNEKLFF
TRBJ1-6	TRBV27	CASTPVTGGSPLHF
TRBJ1-6	TRBV29-1	CSVAGGEVNSPLHF
TRBJ1-6	TRBV23-1	CASSQPGYSPLHF
TRBJ1-5	TRBV10-2	CASRRGGSSNQPQHF
TRBJ1-2	TRBV6-5	CATTRGRDMFGGYTF
TRBJ2-5	TRBV4-1	CASSQLLQGKGETQYF
TRBJ2-3	TRBV18	CASSQAQAYTDTQYF
TRBJ2-4	TRBV21-1	CATPSGRRKNIQYF
TRBJ1-5	TRBV28	CASSLLIQGDQPQHF
TRBJ1-1	TRBV28	CASSHPGGNTEAFF
TRBJ2-1	TRBV3-1/TRBV3-2	CASSRALGEYNEQFF
TRBJ1-3	TRBV7-6	CASSLAPFSGRVSGNTIYF
TRBJ1-6	TRBV30	CACLREGGGSPLHF
TRBJ1-3	TRBV19	CASKQGAGNTIYF
TRBJ2-1	TRBV28	CASSSRGRPGYNEQFF
TRBJ1-2	TRBV19	CASSQGVGQGAFGYTF